What follows describes a single T cell receptor (beta chain). The data were obtained in a study of blood T cell repertoires in COVID-19. Original handling: Nucleated cell counts were estimated from reference gene primer amplification. Sequencing used immunoSEQ multiplex PCR; TCRdb keeps in-frame clones, though not all of them. The DNA gave D and trimming, while V, J and clone size come from that table. The table lists approximately 120,000 clones, 70% to 90% of them singletons, with roughly 20% in the top ten. V lost 5 bases, J lost 10 bases, and 8 bases stayed unmatched. CDR1 and CDR2 (germline): MNHEY, SVGAGI. There are 14 residues in the CDR3.

This receptor was taken from a woman aged 60-75 years with acute or convalescent COVID-19. Sequencing input: peripheral blood. The chain links TRBV6-5 to TRBJ2-3; 11 bases map to TRBD1. CDR3 protein: CASSTGTGGRSQYF. The CDR3 DNA follows: TGTGCCAGCAGTACCGGGACAGGGGGGCGGTCGCAGTATTTT.